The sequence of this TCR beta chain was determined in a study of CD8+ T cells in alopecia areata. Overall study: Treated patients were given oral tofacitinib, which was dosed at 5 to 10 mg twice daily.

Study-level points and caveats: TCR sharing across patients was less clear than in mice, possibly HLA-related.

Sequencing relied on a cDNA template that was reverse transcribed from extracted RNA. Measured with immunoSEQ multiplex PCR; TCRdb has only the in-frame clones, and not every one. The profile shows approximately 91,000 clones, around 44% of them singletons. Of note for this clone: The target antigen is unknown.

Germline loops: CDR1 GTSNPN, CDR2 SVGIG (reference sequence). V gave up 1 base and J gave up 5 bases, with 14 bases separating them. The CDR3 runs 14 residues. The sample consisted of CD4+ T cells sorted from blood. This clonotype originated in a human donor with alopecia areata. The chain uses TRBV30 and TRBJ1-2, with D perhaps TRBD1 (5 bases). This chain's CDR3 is CAWSARGAPYGYTF. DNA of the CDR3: TGTGCCTGGAGTGCTAGAGGGGCACCGTATGGCTACACCTTC. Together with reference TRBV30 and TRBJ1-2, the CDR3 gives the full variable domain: SQTIHQWPATLVQPVGSPLSLECTVEGTSNPNLYWYRQAAGRGLQLLFYSVGIGQISSEVPQNLSASRPQDRQFILSSKKLLLSDSGFYLCAWSARGAPYGYTFGSGTRLTVV.